A single sample gave rise to the 23 T cell receptor beta chains below, sequenced in a study of blood T cell repertoires in COVID-19. Assay used: immunoSEQ multiplex PCR; TCRdb lists only in-frame clones, some missing. Of 130,000 to 150,000 clones detected, around nine tenths appear once; the ten largest clones hold 10%. Input material: peripheral blood. All receptors derive from a middle-aged man with active or convalescent COVID-19.

The V gene is TRBV6-5, the J gene TRBJ1-3; 8 positions match TRBD1. V lost 11 bases to trimming and J lost 4 bases; unmatched junction nucleotides: 10. Germline V gene sequence: CDR1 MNHEY, CDR2 SVGAGI. This CDR3 comprises 14 residues. CDR3 nucleotides: TGTGCCTCCAAAGCATCAGGGGGCGGAAACACCATATATTTT. This sequence encodes CASKASGGGNTIYF.

V gene TRBV10-2 combines with J gene TRBJ1-1; TRBD1 aligns across 8 bases. The CDR3 has 14 residues. Per germline, CDR1 WSHSY and CDR2 SAAADI. Losses at the gene ends were 6 bases for V and 1 base for J; bases not matched to a gene: 4. The CDR3 region has the DNA TGCGCCAGCAGGTTCGGACAGGGGAACACTGAAGCTTTCTTT. It yields the protein CASRFGQGNTEAFF.

This clone was observed a single time. The chain's CDR3 is CASSLDAGLEDIQYF. CDR3 bases: TGTGCCAGCAGCTTGGACGCGGGGTTGGAGGACATTCAGTACTTC. This chain links TRBV5-4 with TRBJ2-4, with D tentatively TRBD2 (6 bases). From germline, CDR1 is SGHNT and CDR2 YYREEE (reference sequence). V was shortened by 0 bases and J by 8 bases, with 15 bases between the two germline ends. The CDR3 length is 15 residues.

The chain uses TRBV5-4 and TRBJ2-3; weak D call: TRBD1 (5 bases). Between the trimmed V and J ends, which lost 4 bases and 0 bases, there was a span of 15 bases. Germline assignment: CDR1 SGHNT and CDR2 YYREEE (reference sequence). The CDR3 has 16 residues. The CDR3 DNA reads as TGTGCCAGCAGCCATACAGGAGTCACTAGCACAGATACGCAGTATTTT. The encoded protein is CASSHTGVTSTDTQYF.

This rearrangement joins TRBV29-1 to TRBJ1-2, with D possibly TRBD1 on 5 matching bases. Germline assignment: CDR1 SQVTM and CDR2 ANQGSEA. V was clipped by 2 bases and J by 5 bases, with 15 bases between them. The CDR3 extends over 14 amino acids. This CDR3 is CSVEPLGQRYGYTF. Here the CDR3 DNA reads TGCAGCGTTGAACCCCTCGGACAAAGATATGGCTACACCTTC.

V gene TRBV7-2 combines with J gene TRBJ2-3, with 8 bases identical to TRBD2. This CDR3 is 15 amino acids long. With V trimmed by 5 bases and J by 3 bases, 7 bases remained unmatched. Germline CDR1 is SGHTA and CDR2 is FQGNSA. CDR3 in DNA: TGTGCCAGCAGCCCCCCAAGCGGGGGTACAGATACGCAGTATTTT. As protein: CASSPPSGGTDTQYF. The complete variable domain, with remaining parts taken from reference TRBV7-2 and TRBJ2-3, reads GAGVSQSPSNKVTEKGKDVELRCDPISGHTALYWYRQSLGQGLEFLIYFQGNSAPDKSGLPSDRFSAERTGGSVSTLTIQRTQQEDSAVYLCASSPPSGGTDTQYFGPGTRLTVL.

The chain carries TRBV7-9 and TRBJ1-2, with unresolved D. This CDR3 region has 14 residues. Germline assignment: CDR1 SEHNR and CDR2 FQNEAQ (reference sequence). The V end lost 1 base, the J end lost 0 bases, and 6 bases lay between the germline ends. CDR3 sequence reads: CASSLGEANYGYTF. The CDR3 DNA follows: TGTGCCAGCAGCTTAGGCGAAGCTAACTATGGCTACACCTTC.

V is TRBV5-1 and J is TRBJ2-3; 11 bases fit TRBD1. The germline V gene has CDR1 SGHRS and CDR2 YFSETQ. The CDR3 sequence is 17 residues long. The J segment lost 3 bases and the V segment lost 0 bases, leaving 6 bases of the junction unmatched. The DNA for the CDR3 is TGCGCCAGCAGCTTGGTATTAGGGACAGGGGGGACAGATACGCAGTATTTT. Protein: CASSLVLGTGGTDTQYF.

The chain recombines TRBV28 with TRBJ2-2, with TRBD1 identical over 7 bases. Losses at the gene ends were 1 base for V and 1 base for J; bases not matched to a gene: 6. The length of the CDR3 is 17 residues. CDR1 and CDR2 (germline): MDHEN, SYDVKM. The CDR3 region has the DNA TGTGCCAGCAGTTTATTAGGCAGGGGGATGAACACCGGGGAGCTGTTTTTT. Translating gives CASSLLGRGMNTGELFF.

The rearrangement uses TRBV19 and TRBJ1-5, with 7 bases lining up with TRBD1. Trimming removed 3 bases from V and 4 bases from J; junction bases left unmatched: 6. Germline assignment: CDR1 LNHDA and CDR2 SQIVND (reference sequence). The CDR3 extends over 15 amino acids. The CDR3 nucleotides read TGTGCCAGTAGTATTACAGGGGATAATAATCAGCCCCAGCATTTT. Protein product: CASSITGDNNQPQHF.

The chain uses TRBV28 and TRBJ1-5, with 7 bases fitting TRBD1. In germline, CDR1 is MDHEN, CDR2 SYDVKM. Trimming removed 5 bases from V and 5 bases from J; junction bases left unmatched: 9. CDR3 length: 15 residues. The CDR3 DNA reads as TGTGCCAGCAGTCCCCCCGGACAGGCCCATCAGCCCCAGCATTTT. Translation: CASSPPGQAHQPQHF.

This chain connects TRBV27 to TRBJ2-7; 11 nucleotides match TRBD2. The CDR3 loop spans 16 amino acids. Unmatched junction bases numbered 6, after V lost 3 bases and J lost 2 bases. Germline lookup yields CDR1 MNHEY and CDR2 SMNVEV (reference sequence). The CDR3 coding sequence is TGTGCCAGCAGTTTCATAGCGGGAGGGTCAACCTACGAGCAGTACTTC. The encoded protein is CASSFIAGGSTYEQYF.

DNA of the CDR3: TGTGCCAGACGCTATAGGGGACAGGGGGCCAACAATGAGCAGTTCTTC. Protein product: CARRYRGQGANNEQFF. The chain links TRBV2 to TRBJ2-1, with 12 bases identical to TRBD1. The CDR3 length is 16 residues. Unmatched junction bases numbered 11, after V lost 9 bases and J lost 5 bases. Germline CDR1 and CDR2: SNHLY and FYNNEI.

The rearrangement joins TRBV24-1 to TRBJ1-2, with D possibly matching TRBD1 (6 bases). Germline values: CDR1 KGHDR, CDR2 SFDVKD. Trimming cost V 4 bases and J 1 base, with 15 bases left between them. The CDR3 extends over 16 amino acids. The DNA of the CDR3 is TGTGCCACCAGTGAGTCCCCAGGGGCGAATAACTATGGCTACACCTTC. Amino acids: CATSESPGANNYGYTF.

The chain links TRBV6-5 to TRBJ2-1, with 10 bases lining up with TRBD2. V was clipped by 6 bases and J by 8 bases; unmatched bases: 10. The CDR3 is 15 amino acids. From germline, CDR1 is MNHEY and CDR2 SVGAGI. CDR3 DNA: TGTGCCAGCAGATCCTCAGCGGGAGGGCCTGATGAGCAGTTCTTC. Translating gives CASRSSAGGPDEQFF.

The chain has TRBV24-1 and TRBJ2-3; the D gene is possibly TRBD1 (5 bases). The germline V gene encodes CDR1 KGHDR and CDR2 SFDVKD. Trimming stripped 7 bases from V and 2 bases from J, with 15 bases between. The CDR3 length is 15 residues. The CDR3 coding sequence is TGTGCCACCAGCCCAGCAGGGCGTTACACAGATACGCAGTATTTT. Amino acid sequence: CATSPAGRYTDTQYF.

The V gene is TRBV5-4, the J gene TRBJ2-6, with TRBD1 as a possible D gene (6 bases). The CDR3 extends over 16 amino acids. Looked up from germline, CDR1 is SGHNT and CDR2 is YYREEE (reference sequence). Deletions cut 2 bases from V and 3 bases from J, with 12 bases between. The CDR3: CASSFLGAYGANVLTF. CDR3 nucleotide sequence: TGTGCCAGCAGCTTTTTGGGGGCGTATGGGGCCAACGTCCTGACTTTC.

The V and J genes are TRBV19 and TRBJ1-2; 7 bases agree with TRBD1. This CDR3 is 14 amino acids long. Trimming cost V 6 bases and J 3 bases; bases outside gene matches: 7. Per germline, CDR1 LNHDA and CDR2 SQIVND (reference sequence). The DNA of the CDR3 is TGTGCCAGTAGCCACCGGGACAGTTACTATGGCTACACCTTC. Protein product: CASSHRDSYYGYTF.

The V call is TRBV19, the J call TRBJ2-7; possibly TRBD1 for D (6 bases). Trimming took off 6 bases at V and 4 bases at J, with 13 bases between the two ends. The CDR3 is 13 amino acids. Germline V lookup: CDR1 LNHDA, CDR2 SQIVND (reference sequence). The CDR3 sequence: CASSRGGLYEQYF. DNA of the CDR3: TGTGCCAGTAGCCGAGGGGGATTGTACGAGCAGTACTTC. Variable domain in full (rest from reference TRBV19 and TRBJ2-7): DGGITQSPKYLFRKEGQNVTLSCEQNLNHDAMYWYRQDPGQGLRLIYYSQIVNDFQKGDIAEGYSVSREKKESFPLTVTSAQKNPTAFYLCASSRGGLYEQYFGPGTRLTVT.

This chain uses TRBV7-8 with TRBJ2-7, with D tentatively TRBD2 (6 bases). The germline CDR1 and CDR2 sequences are SGHVS and FQNEAQ. Trimming removed 5 bases from V and 7 bases from J, with 21 bases in between. The CDR3 covers 15 residues. This chain's CDR3 is CASSPQTGVRGEQYF. The CDR3 DNA reads TGTGCCAGCAGCCCCCAAACGGGGGTCCGAGGGGAGCAGTACTTC.

This chain connects TRBV5-1 to TRBJ2-5; D might be TRBD2 (5 bases). In germline, CDR1 is SGHRS, CDR2 YFSETQ. V lost 1 base, J lost 4 bases, and 17 bases lay in between. This CDR3 spans 16 amino acids. In DNA form, the CDR3 reads TGCGCCAGCAGCTTGTTACCCCCGAGCGGAAGAGAGACCCAGTACTTC. It encodes CASSLLPPSGRETQYF.

CDR3 coding DNA: TGTGCCAGCTCACCAATTTGGCAGTCCTACGAGCAGTACTTC. As protein: CASSPIWQSYEQYF. The rearrangement uses TRBV18 and TRBJ2-7; D unclear. The V gene lost 2 bases and the J gene lost 1 base, with 9 bases spanning the gap. Germline CDR1 and CDR2: KGHSH and LQKENI. The CDR3 has 14 amino acids.

V usage is TRBV20-1 and J usage is TRBJ2-5; TRBD1 aligns across 9 bases. J gave up 4 bases and V 3 bases, and 9 bases lay outside the gene matches. The CDR3 runs to 15 residues. Germline CDR1 is DFQATT and CDR2 is SNEGSKA (reference sequence). The CDR3 protein is CSASNPSDRGETQYF. CDR3 DNA: TGCAGTGCTAGTAACCCCTCGGACAGGGGAGAGACCCAGTACTTC.